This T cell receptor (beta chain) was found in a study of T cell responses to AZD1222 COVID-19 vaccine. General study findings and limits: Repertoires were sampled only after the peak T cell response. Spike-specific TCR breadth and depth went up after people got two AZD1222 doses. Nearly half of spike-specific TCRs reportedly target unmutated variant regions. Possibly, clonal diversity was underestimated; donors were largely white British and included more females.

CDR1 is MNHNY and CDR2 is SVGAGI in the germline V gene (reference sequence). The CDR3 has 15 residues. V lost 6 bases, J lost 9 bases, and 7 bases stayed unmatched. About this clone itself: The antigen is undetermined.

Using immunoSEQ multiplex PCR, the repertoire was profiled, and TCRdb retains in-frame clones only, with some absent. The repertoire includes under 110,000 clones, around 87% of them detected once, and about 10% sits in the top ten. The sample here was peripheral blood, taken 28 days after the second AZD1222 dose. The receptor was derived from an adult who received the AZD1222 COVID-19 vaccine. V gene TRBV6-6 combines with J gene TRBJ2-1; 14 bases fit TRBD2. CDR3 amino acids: CASRGLAGEGGEQFF. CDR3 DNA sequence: TGTGCCAGCAGGGGACTAGCGGGAGAGGGGGGTGAGCAGTTCTTC.